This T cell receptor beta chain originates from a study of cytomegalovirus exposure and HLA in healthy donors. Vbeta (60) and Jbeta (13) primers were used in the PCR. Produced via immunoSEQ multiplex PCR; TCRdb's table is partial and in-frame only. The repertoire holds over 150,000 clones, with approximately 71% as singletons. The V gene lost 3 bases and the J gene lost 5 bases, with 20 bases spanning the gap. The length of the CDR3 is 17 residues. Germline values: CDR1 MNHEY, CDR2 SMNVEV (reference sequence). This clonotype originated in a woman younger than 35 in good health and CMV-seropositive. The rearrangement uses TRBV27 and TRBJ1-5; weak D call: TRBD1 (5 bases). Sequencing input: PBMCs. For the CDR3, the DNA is TGTGCCAGCAGTTTGGTGGGCGGGGCGGGACTCGATCAGCCCCAGCATTTT. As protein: CASSLVGGAGLDQPQHF.